The text below deals with one TCR beta chain. Sequencing was performed with immunoSEQ multiplex PCR; in TCRdb, only in-frame clones are kept and a portion is missing. The table includes 150,000 or so clones, around 79% detected once. These data are taken from a study of blood T cell repertoires in COVID-19. For the study at large: Acute-phase and convalescent COVID-19 samples originated in the United States, Italy and Spain. PBMCs, B-cell-depleted T cells, or T cells provided the cDNA or gDNA that made up the material.

This study enrolled people aged about 18 to 90 from 20 to 25 US geographic areas. Donors in Cohort 3 counted as recovered after two negative PCRs, clearance, or symptom resolution. The sequencing sample was made of PBMCs or T cells enriched from blood (not recorded which). This sequence was found in a woman aged 50 to 60 who had recovered from COVID-19.

Written as DNA, the CDR3 is TGTGCCAGCAGTCTGGCAGGGGGCGCCGATTTTGGCTACACCTTC. Translation gives CASSLAGGADFGYTF. The rearrangement uses TRBV2 and TRBJ1-2; 8 bases map to TRBD1. Germline V gene sequence: CDR1 SNHLY, CDR2 FYNNEI. The ends lost 5 bases at V and 7 bases at J; junction bases unmatched: 12. The CDR3 is 15 residues long. Using reference TRBV2 and TRBJ1-2 for the parts outside the CDR3, the full variable domain is EPEVTQTPSHQVTQMGQEVILRCVPISNHLYFYWYRQILGQKVEFLVSFYNNEISEKSEIFDDQFSVERPDGSNFTLKIRSTKLEDSAMYFCASSLAGGADFGYTFGSGTRLTVV.